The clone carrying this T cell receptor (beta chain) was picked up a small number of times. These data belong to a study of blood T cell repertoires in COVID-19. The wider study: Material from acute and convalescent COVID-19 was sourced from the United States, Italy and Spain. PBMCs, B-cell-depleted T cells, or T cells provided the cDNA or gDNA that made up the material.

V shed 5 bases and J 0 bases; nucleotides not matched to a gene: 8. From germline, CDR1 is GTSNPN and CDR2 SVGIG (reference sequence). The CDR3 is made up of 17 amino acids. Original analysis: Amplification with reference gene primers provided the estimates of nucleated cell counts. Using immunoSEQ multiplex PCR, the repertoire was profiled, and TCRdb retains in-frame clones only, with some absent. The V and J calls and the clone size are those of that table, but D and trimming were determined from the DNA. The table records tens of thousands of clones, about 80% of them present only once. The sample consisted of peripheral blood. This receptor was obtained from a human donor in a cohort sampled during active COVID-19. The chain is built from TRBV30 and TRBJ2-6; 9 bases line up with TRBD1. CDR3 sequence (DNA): TGTGCCTGGGGGACAGGGCTCCTTCGCTCTGGGGCCAACGTCCTGACTTTC. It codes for CAWGTGLLRSGANVLTF.